This TCR beta chain derives from a study of T cell repertoires in cytomegalovirus infection. Looking at the study overall: Recently identified HLA-C-restricted CMV epitopes were used, and well-studied HLA-B-restricted CMV epitopes were used as well. Matching HLA type and CMV infection were both indicated by public TCR beta signatures. Study-level results: Dominating the ex vivo response were TCR beta clonotypes that were CMV-specific and HLA-C-restricted.

Germline CDR1 reads KGHSH; CDR2 reads LQKENI. The CDR3 sequence is 16 residues long. The V gene end was trimmed by 6 bases and the J gene end by 8 bases; junction bases not matched to a gene: 15. One entry per CDR3 protein, called by TCRdb with MiXCR from the reads. The repertoire holds 450,000 to 600,000 distinct CDR3 sequences, with about 44% as singletons. Concerning this clonotype itself: As yet, its antigen is unknown.

This clonotype was sampled from a human donor in good health (CMV status not recorded). Some clones in this sample may be carry-over from other donors' samples. This sequence joins TRBV18 and TRBJ2-1; TRBD2 matches 8 bases. Sample: cultured PBMCs, taken from culture after CMV antigen stimulation. The CDR3 nucleotides are TGTGCCAGCTCCCATAAAGCGGGAGTCAAAAGGTATGAGCAGTTCTTC. It encodes CASSHKAGVKRYEQFF. The full variable domain, its missing parts supplied by reference TRBV18 and TRBJ2-1, is NAGVMQNPRHLVRRRGQEARLRCSPMKGHSHVYWYRQLPEEGLKFMVYLQKENIIDESGMPKERFSAEFPKEGPSILRIQQVVRGDSAAYFCASSHKAGVKRYEQFFGPGTRLTVL.